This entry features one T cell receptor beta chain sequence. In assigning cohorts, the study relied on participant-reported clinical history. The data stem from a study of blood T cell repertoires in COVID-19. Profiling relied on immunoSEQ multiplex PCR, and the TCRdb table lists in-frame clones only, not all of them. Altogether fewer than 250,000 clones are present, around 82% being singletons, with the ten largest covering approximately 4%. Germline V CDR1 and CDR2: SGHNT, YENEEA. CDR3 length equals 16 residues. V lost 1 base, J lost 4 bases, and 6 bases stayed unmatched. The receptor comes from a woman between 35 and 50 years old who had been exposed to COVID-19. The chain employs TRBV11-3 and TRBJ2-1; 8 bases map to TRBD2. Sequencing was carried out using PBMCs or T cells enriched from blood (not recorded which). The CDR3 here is CASSLGLAGSYNEQFF. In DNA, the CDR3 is TGTGCCAGCAGCTTAGGGTTAGCGGGATCGTACAATGAGCAGTTCTTC.